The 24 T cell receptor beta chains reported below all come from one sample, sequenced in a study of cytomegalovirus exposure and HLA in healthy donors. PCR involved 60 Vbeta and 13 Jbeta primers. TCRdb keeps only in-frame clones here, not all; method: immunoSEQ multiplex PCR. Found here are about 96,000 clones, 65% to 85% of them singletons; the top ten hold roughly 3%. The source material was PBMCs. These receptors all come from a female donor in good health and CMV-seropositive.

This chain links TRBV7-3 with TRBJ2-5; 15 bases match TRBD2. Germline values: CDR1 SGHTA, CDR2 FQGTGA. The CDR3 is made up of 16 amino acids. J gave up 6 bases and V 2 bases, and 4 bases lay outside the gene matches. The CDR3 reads CASSLLGTSGGKTQYF. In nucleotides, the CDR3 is TGTGCCAGCAGCTTATTGGGGACTAGCGGGGGGAAGACCCAGTACTTC.

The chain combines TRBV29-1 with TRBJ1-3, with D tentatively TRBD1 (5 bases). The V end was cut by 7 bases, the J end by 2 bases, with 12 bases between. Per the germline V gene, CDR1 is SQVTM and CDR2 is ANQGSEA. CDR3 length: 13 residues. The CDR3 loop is CSGTTETGNTIYF. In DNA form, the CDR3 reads TGCAGCGGGACGACAGAGACTGGAAACACCATATATTTT.

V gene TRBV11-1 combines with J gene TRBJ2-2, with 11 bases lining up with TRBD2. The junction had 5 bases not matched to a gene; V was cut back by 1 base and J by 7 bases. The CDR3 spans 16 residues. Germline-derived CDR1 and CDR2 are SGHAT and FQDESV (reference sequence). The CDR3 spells CASSLESTSGSGELFF. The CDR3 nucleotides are TGTGCCAGCAGCTTAGAGTCAACTAGCGGGAGCGGGGAGCTGTTTTTT.

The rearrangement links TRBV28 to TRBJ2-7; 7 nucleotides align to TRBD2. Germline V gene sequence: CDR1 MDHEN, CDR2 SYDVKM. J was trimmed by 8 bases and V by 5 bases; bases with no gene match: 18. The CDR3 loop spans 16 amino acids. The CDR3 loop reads CASSPPLRMGGRKQYF. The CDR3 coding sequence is TGTGCCAGCAGTCCACCCCTTAGGATGGGAGGGCGTAAGCAGTACTTC.

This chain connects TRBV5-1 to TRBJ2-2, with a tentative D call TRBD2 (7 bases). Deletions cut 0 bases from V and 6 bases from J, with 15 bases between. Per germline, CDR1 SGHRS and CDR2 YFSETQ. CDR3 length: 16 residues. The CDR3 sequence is CASSLAIREGAGELFF. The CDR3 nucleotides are TGCGCCAGCAGCTTGGCCATCAGGGAGGGGGCCGGGGAGCTGTTTTTT.

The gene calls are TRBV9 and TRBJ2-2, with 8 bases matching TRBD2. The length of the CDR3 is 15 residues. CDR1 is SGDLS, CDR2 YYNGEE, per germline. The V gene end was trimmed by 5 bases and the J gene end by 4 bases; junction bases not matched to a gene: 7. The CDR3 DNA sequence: TGTGCCAGCAGACGGGGGGGCCCCGGCACCGGGGAGCTGTTTTTT. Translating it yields CASRRGGPGTGELFF.

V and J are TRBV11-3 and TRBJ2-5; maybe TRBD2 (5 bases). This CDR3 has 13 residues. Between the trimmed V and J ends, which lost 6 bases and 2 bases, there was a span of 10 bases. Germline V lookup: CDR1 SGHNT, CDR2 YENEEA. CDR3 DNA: TGTGCCAGCAGTAGAGGGCAGCAAGAGACCCAGTACTTC. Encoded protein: CASSRGQQETQYF.

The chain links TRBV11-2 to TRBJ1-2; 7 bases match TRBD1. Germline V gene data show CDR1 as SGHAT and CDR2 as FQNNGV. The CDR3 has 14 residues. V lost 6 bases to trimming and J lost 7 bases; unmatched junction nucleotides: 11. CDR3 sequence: CASSSDRAFRGYTF. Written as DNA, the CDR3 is TGTGCCAGCAGTTCCGACAGGGCTTTTCGTGGCTACACCTTC. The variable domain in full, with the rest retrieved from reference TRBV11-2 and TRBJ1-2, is EAGVAQSPRYKIIEKRQSVAFWCNPISGHATLYWYQQILGQGPKLLIQFQNNGVVDDSQLPKDRFSAERLKGVDSTLKIQPAKLEDSAVYLCASSSDRAFRGYTFGSGTRLTVV.

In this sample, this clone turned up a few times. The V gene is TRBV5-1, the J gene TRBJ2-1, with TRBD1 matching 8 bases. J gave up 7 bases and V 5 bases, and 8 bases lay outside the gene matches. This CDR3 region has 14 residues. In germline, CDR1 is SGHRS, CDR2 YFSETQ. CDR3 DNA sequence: TGCGCCAGCAGTCCGGCACAGGGGGAAAATGAGCAGTTCTTC. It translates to CASSPAQGENEQFF.

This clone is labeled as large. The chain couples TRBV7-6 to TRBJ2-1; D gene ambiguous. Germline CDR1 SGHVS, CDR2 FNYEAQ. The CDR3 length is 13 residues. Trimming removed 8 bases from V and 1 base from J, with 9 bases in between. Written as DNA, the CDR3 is TGTGCCAGCGGTATCAGTTCCTACAATGAGCAGTTCTTC. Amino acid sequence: CASGISSYNEQFF.

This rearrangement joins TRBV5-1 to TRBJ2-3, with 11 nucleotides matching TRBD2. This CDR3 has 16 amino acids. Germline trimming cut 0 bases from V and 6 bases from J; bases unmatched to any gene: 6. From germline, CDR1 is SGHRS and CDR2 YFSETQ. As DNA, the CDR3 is TGCGCCAGCAGCTTGGATAGCGGGGGGGCATTCGATACGCAGTATTTT. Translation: CASSLDSGGAFDTQYF.

CDR3 DNA sequence: TGTGCCAGTAGTAACCGGGACAGCTTCTACGAGCAGTACTTC. Its translation is CASSNRDSFYEQYF. The chain uses TRBV19 and TRBJ2-7, with 7 positions matching TRBD1. This CDR3 is built from 14 residues. CDR1 and CDR2 from the germline V gene are LNHDA and SQIVND (reference sequence). Trimming at V came to 4 bases and at J to 3 bases, leaving 6 bases not matched to a gene.

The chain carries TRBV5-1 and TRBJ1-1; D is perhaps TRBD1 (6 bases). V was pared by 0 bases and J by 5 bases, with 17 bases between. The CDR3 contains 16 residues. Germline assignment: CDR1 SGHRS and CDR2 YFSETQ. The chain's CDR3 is CASSLAVQGLGTEAFF. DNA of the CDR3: TGCGCCAGCAGCTTGGCGGTCCAGGGGCTTGGAACTGAAGCTTTCTTT.

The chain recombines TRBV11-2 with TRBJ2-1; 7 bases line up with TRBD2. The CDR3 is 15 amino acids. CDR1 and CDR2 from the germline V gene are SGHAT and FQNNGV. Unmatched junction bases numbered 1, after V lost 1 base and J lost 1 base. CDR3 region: CASSLGRGSYNEQFF. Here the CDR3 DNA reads TGTGCCAGCAGCTTAGGGCGGGGGTCCTACAATGAGCAGTTCTTC.

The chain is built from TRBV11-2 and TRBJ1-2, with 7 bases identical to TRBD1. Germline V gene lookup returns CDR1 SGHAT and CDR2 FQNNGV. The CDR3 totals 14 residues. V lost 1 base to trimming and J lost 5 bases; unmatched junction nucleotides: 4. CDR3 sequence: CASSLADRRYGYTF. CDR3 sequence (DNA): TGTGCCAGCAGCTTAGCGGACAGGAGATATGGCTACACCTTC.

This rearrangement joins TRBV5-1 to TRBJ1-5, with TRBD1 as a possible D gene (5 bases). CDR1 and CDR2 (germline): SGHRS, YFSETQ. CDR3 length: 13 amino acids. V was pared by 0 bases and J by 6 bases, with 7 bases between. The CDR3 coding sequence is TGCGCCAGCAGCTTGGAAGGGGCTCAGCCCCAGCATTTT. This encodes CASSLEGAQPQHF.

The chain's CDR3 is CASKSVGGHRTDTQYF. The CDR3 nucleotides read TGCGCCAGCAAATCGGTCGGGGGGCATCGCACAGATACGCAGTATTTT. V usage is TRBV10-1 and J usage is TRBJ2-3; possible D gene TRBD2, 7 bases. The V gene's germline CDR1 is WNHNN and CDR2 SYGVQD (reference sequence). The CDR3 extends over 16 amino acids. V was shortened by 7 bases and J by 1 base, with 18 bases between the two germline ends.

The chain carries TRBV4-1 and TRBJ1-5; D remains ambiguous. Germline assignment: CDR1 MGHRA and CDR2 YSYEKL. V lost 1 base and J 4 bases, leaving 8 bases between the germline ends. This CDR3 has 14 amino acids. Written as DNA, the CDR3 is TGCGCCAGCAGCCAAGTGGAGGGAAATCAGCCCCAGCATTTT. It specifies CASSQVEGNQPQHF.

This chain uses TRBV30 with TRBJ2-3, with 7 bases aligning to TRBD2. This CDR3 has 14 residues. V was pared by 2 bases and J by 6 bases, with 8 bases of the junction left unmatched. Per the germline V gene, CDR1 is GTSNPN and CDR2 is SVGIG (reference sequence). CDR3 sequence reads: CAWSPSGAGDTQYF. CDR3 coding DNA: TGTGCCTGGAGTCCCAGCGGGGCTGGGGATACGCAGTATTTT. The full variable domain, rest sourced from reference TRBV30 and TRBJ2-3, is SQTIHQWPATLVQPVGSPLSLECTVEGTSNPNLYWYRQAAGRGLQLLFYSVGIGQISSEVPQNLSASRPQDRQFILSSKKLLLSDSGFYLCAWSPSGAGDTQYFGPGTRLTVL.

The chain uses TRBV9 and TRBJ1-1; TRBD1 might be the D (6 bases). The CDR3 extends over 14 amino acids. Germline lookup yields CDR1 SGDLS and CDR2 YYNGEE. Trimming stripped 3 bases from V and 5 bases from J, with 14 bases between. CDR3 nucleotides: TGTGCCAGCAGCGAAGGGGGTTGGGGGACTGAAGCTTTCTTT. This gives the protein CASSEGGWGTEAFF.

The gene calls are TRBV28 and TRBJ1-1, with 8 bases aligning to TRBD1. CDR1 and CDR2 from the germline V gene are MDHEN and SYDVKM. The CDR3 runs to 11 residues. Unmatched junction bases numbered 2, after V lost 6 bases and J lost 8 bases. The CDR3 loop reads CASSRDREAFF. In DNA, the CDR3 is TGTGCCAGCAGCCGGGACAGGGAAGCTTTCTTT.

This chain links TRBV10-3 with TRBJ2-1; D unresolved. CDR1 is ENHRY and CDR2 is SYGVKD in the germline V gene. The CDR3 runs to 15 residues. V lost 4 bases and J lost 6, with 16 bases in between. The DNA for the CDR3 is TGTGCCATCAGTGCAGGTGCCCCCGCCCCCAATGAGCAGTTCTTC. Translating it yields CAISAGAPAPNEQFF.

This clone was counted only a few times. The CDR3 region is CASSYSAGNTEAFF. The CDR3 region has the DNA TGTGCCAGCAGTTACTCGGCGGGAAACACTGAAGCTTTCTTT. This sequence joins TRBV6-5 and TRBJ1-1, with no clear D. CDR1 MNHEY and CDR2 SVGAGI come from the germline V gene. CDR3 length: 14 amino acids. V lost 0 bases, J lost 2 bases, and 7 bases lay in between.

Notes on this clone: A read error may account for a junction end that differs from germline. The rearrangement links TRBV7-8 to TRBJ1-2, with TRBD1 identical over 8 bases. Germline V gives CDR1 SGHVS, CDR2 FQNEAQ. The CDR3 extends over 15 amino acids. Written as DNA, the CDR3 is TGTGCCAGCAGCCTAGCGTCAGGGGGCCCCTATGGCTACACCTTC. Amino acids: CASSLASGGPYGYTF.